These 17 T cell receptor beta chains came from one sample sequenced in a study of T cells in localized non-small cell lung cancer. Clones were sequenced by immunoSEQ multiplex PCR, and TCRdb holds only the in-frame ones, with some missing. The table lists about 1,800 clones, approximately 34% of them singletons. The source was lung tumor tissue, collected before any cancer treatment. The receptors were sampled from an older male donor with stage II lung adenocarcinoma.

This chain uses TRBV6-8 with TRBJ2-3, with TRBD1 as a possible D gene (6 bases). This CDR3 spans 19 amino acids. Trimming shortened V by 4 bases and J by 2 bases, and 25 bases separated the two germline ends. In germline, CDR1 is MNHGY, CDR2 SAAAGT. CDR3 region: CASSLTGTSFSKVTDTQYF. The CDR3 coding sequence is TGTGCCAGCAGTTTAACCGGGACATCATTCTCTAAGGTCACAGATACGCAGTATTTT.

V is TRBV9 and J is TRBJ2-5; the match to TRBD2 covers 10 bases. This CDR3 has 15 residues. The V segment lost 10 bases and the J segment 4 bases; nucleotides outside the gene matches: 13. Germline CDR1 and CDR2: SGDLS and YYNGEE. The DNA of the CDR3 is TGTGCCCCTCGGGAGGCTAGCGGGAGAGGAGAGACCCAGTACTTC. It codes for CAPREASGRGETQYF.

This clone was seen more than once but under ten times. CDR3 nucleotide sequence: TGTGCCAGCAGCTTTGGAGCCGTCGCGGGGGGCAGGGAAGCTTTCTTT. Protein sequence: CASSFGAVAGGREAFF. This rearrangement joins TRBV11-3 to TRBJ1-1; D is possibly TRBD1 (6 bases). Trimming removed 3 bases at V and 8 bases at J, with 22 bases between. From germline, CDR1 is SGHNT and CDR2 YENEEA. This CDR3 region has 16 residues.

This clone turned up a few times. The rearrangement links TRBV18 to TRBJ2-2; D unclear. V dropped 3 bases and J dropped 4 bases, with 9 bases sitting between them. CDR3 length: 14 residues. Per the germline V gene, CDR1 is KGHSH and CDR2 is LQKENI. The CDR3 nucleotides read TGTGCCAGCTCACCGGCAGTCGGCACCGGGGAGCTGTTTTTT. Protein product: CASSPAVGTGELFF.

In nucleotides, the CDR3 is TGCGCCAGCAGAGACAGCTCTGGGGCCAACGTCCTGACTTTC. It yields the protein CASRDSSGANVLTF. The chain recombines TRBV5-1 with TRBJ2-6, with D perhaps matching TRBD1 (5 bases). Trimming stripped 5 bases from V and 0 bases from J, with 6 bases between. The CDR3 is 14 residues long. Germline V gives CDR1 SGHRS, CDR2 YFSETQ.

CDR3 protein: CASSYSLGTGGTNEQFF. The CDR3 DNA follows: TGTGCCAGCAGTTACTCGTTAGGGACAGGGGGAACCAATGAGCAGTTCTTC. V and J are TRBV6-8 and TRBJ2-1; 11 nucleotides line up with TRBD1. This CDR3 comprises 17 residues. The V gene end was trimmed by 0 bases and the J gene end by 6 bases; junction bases not matched to a gene: 7. Germline CDR1 MNHGY, CDR2 SAAAGT.

The chain combines TRBV18 with TRBJ1-2; D gene ambiguous. The CDR3 contains 13 residues. V was trimmed by 5 bases and J by 4 bases, leaving 11 bases between them. The germline V gene encodes CDR1 KGHSH and CDR2 LQKENI. CDR3: CASSAWAAYGYTF. CDR3 coding DNA: TGTGCCAGCTCAGCTTGGGCGGCCTATGGCTACACCTTC.

This clone was detected a few times. The J gene is TRBJ2-7, the V gene TRBV6-8; TRBD2 aligns across 14 bases. CDR1 is MNHGY, CDR2 SAAAGT, per germline. The ends lost 6 bases at V and 0 bases at J; junction bases unmatched: 7. The CDR3 covers 17 residues. CDR3 bases: TGTGCCAGCAGCGAGAGGACTAGCGGGAGGACCTCCTACGAGCAGTACTTC. Protein: CASSERTSGRTSYEQYF.

The chain is built from TRBV18 and TRBJ1-1, with D unclear. The CDR3 runs to 14 residues. CDR1 is KGHSH, CDR2 LQKENI, per germline. Trimming pared 0 bases from V and 4 bases from J, leaving 9 bases between. The CDR3 reads CASSPPLSATEAFF. For the CDR3, the DNA is TGTGCCAGCTCACCACCTCTATCTGCCACTGAAGCTTTCTTT. Complete variable domain (other parts from reference TRBV18 and TRBJ1-1): NAGVMQNPRHLVRRRGQEARLRCSPMKGHSHVYWYRQLPEEGLKFMVYLQKENIIDESGMPKERFSAEFPKEGPSILRIQQVVRGDSAAYFCASSPPLSATEAFFGQGTRLTVV.

The chain couples TRBV11-3 to TRBJ2-7; possible D gene TRBD1, 6 bases. Germline loops: CDR1 SGHNT, CDR2 YENEEA. The CDR3 consists of 14 residues. The V end lost 5 bases, the J end lost 5 bases, and 16 bases lay between the germline ends. The CDR3 DNA is TGTGCCAGCAGCAAACCGGGACAACTTAACGAGCAGTACTTC. This encodes CASSKPGQLNEQYF.

The genes are TRBV19 and TRBJ1-1; D remains unclear. CDR1 and CDR2 (germline): LNHDA, SQIVND (reference sequence). The CDR3 sequence is 14 residues long. V lost 9 bases and J 2 bases, leaving 16 bases between the germline ends. DNA for the CDR3: TGTGCCAGCTTCTCAAGGCAGTTTAACACTGAAGCTTTCTTT. Its translation: CASFSRQFNTEAFF.

By proportion, this clone is large. J is TRBJ2-2 and V is TRBV11-3; D perhaps matches TRBD2 (6 bases). Germline CDR1 is SGHNT and CDR2 is YENEEA. Trimming shortened V by 1 base and J by 6 bases, and 9 bases separated the two germline ends. The CDR3 sequence is 14 residues long. CDR3 in amino acids: CASSLVLAAGELFF. The CDR3 nucleotides are TGTGCCAGCAGCTTAGTACTAGCCGCCGGGGAGCTGTTTTTT.

The J gene is TRBJ1-4, the V gene TRBV6-8, with D hard to call. CDR3 length equals 14 residues. Germline-derived CDR1 and CDR2 are MNHGY and SAAAGT. The V and J ends lost 5 bases and 4 bases respectively, with 11 bases between them. CDR3 nucleotide sequence: TGTGCCAGCAGTAAGGGAAACCTTAATGAAAAACTGTTTTTT. Amino acids: CASSKGNLNEKLFF.

This rearrangement joins TRBV11-3 to TRBJ2-3; TRBD1 agrees at 9 bases. After removal of 5 bases from V and 4 bases from J, the junction contained 4 bases not matched to a gene. The CDR3 is 14 amino acids. CDR1 and CDR2 (germline): SGHNT, YENEEA. This CDR3 reads CASSLGQGSDTQYF. The CDR3 nucleotides read TGTGCCAGCAGCCTGGGACAGGGCTCAGATACGCAGTATTTT.

This clone was found a few times. The chain combines TRBV6-8 with TRBJ2-7; D is tentatively TRBD1 or TRBD2 (5 bases each). This CDR3 spans 14 amino acids. The germline CDR1 and CDR2 sequences are MNHGY and SAAAGT. Trimming stripped 1 base from V and 1 base from J, with 8 bases between. CDR3 sequence reads: CASSYWWGSYEQYF. The CDR3 DNA follows: TGTGCCAGCAGTTACTGGTGGGGGTCCTACGAGCAGTACTTC.

This clone is medium-sized within its sample. This chain connects TRBV6-8 to TRBJ1-1; D call uncertain. Germline lookup yields CDR1 MNHGY and CDR2 SAAAGT. Trimming pared 4 bases from V and 1 base from J, leaving 7 bases between. This CDR3 region has 13 residues. CDR3 loop: CASSWVANTEAFF. CDR3 coding DNA: TGTGCCAGCAGTTGGGTGGCGAACACTGAAGCTTTCTTT.

This clone is judged medium-sized (0.01 to 0.1%). The rearrangement links TRBV11-3 to TRBJ1-2; tentative D call: TRBD1 (6 bases). CDR3 length equals 17 residues. V gave up 4 bases and J gave up 4 bases, with 22 bases separating them. Germline values: CDR1 SGHNT, CDR2 YENEEA. The CDR3 loop reads CASSSSAVRGLAYGYTF. DNA for the CDR3: TGTGCCAGCAGCTCGAGCGCCGTCAGGGGCCTTGCCTATGGCTACACCTTC.